The 20 T cell receptor beta chains presented below share a single source sample, sequenced in a study of shared clonotypes between healthy human individuals. Only in-frame clones appear in the TCRdb table, and some are missing; sequencing was by immunoSEQ multiplex PCR. The sample shows roughly 650,000 clones, 95% to 96% of them seen only once. Naive-designated CD8 cells lacked CD45RO, were positively enriched for CCR7, and omitted terminally differentiated effector memory CD45RA+ cells. The sample was naive CD8+ T cells sorted from blood. These TCRs come from a woman aged 25 to 39 in good health.

This clone was seen a single time. In nucleotides, the CDR3 is TGTGCCAGCAGGAGGTTTAGCGAGTTCCAAGAGACCCAGTACTTC. Encoded protein: CASRRFSEFQETQYF. This sequence joins TRBV6-5 and TRBJ2-5, with a possible D match to TRBD2 (5 bases). Germline-derived CDR1 and CDR2 are MNHEY and SVGAGI. This CDR3 has 15 amino acids. The ends were cut back, 6 bases at V and 1 base at J, with 15 bases in the middle.

The gene calls are TRBV27 and TRBJ2-2; D possibly corresponds to TRBD2 (5 bases). This CDR3 spans 14 amino acids. V was trimmed by 3 bases and J by 7 bases, leaving 12 bases between them. Germline V CDR1 and CDR2: MNHEY, SMNVEV (reference sequence). CDR3 nucleotide sequence: TGTGCCAGCAGTTTCGGGGATGAGGGCGGGGAGCTGTTTTTT. Its protein product is CASSFGDEGGELFF.

This clone was seen a few times. V is TRBV11-2 and J is TRBJ2-7, with 7 bases matching TRBD1. Losses at the gene ends were 5 bases for V and 3 bases for J; bases not matched to a gene: 13. The CDR3 runs 16 residues. Germline values: CDR1 SGHAT, CDR2 FQNNGV. CDR3 DNA: TGTGCCAGCAGCCCACCTAGGAGGACAGGACTCTACGAGCAGTACTTC. Protein sequence: CASSPPRRTGLYEQYF. Full variable domain (missing parts from reference TRBV11-2 and TRBJ2-7): EAGVAQSPRYKIIEKRQSVAFWCNPISGHATLYWYQQILGQGPKLLIQFQNNGVVDDSQLPKDRFSAERLKGVDSTLKIQPAKLEDSAVYLCASSPPRRTGLYEQYFGPGTRLTVT.

In nucleotides, the CDR3 is TGTGCCAGCGGTGGGCCTAGCGATACGCAGTATTTT. Protein: CASGGPSDTQYF. The chain has TRBV28 and TRBJ2-3; weak D call: TRBD2 (5 bases). From germline, CDR1 is MDHEN and CDR2 SYDVKM. The germline V and J ends were trimmed by 8 bases and 6 bases, with 12 bases remaining between them. The length of the CDR3 is 12 residues.

This rearrangement joins TRBV28 to TRBJ1-5, with a weak D call TRBD1 (6 bases). The CDR3 extends over 16 amino acids. The V and J ends lost 4 bases and 2 bases respectively, with 15 bases between them. Germline CDR1 and CDR2: MDHEN and SYDVKM. The CDR3 loop is CASSYETGYGNQPQHF. CDR3 coding DNA: TGTGCCAGCAGTTACGAAACAGGGTACGGCAATCAGCCCCAGCATTTT.

The rearrangement joins TRBV9 to TRBJ2-3, with 13 bases lining up with TRBD2. J gave up 0 bases and V 2 bases, and 9 bases lay outside the gene matches. The V gene's germline CDR1 is SGDLS and CDR2 YYNGEE. The CDR3 extends over 19 amino acids. In DNA, the CDR3 is TGTGCCAGCAGCGTTACCGGGACTAGCGGGGCCTCTAGCACAGATACGCAGTATTTT. The encoded protein is CASSVTGTSGASSTDTQYF.

This clone has just one count. This chain links TRBV19 with TRBJ2-7, with 8 bases fitting TRBD1. The ends lost 4 bases at V and 4 bases at J; junction bases unmatched: 6. This CDR3 has 14 amino acids. Germline V gene data show CDR1 as LNHDA and CDR2 as SQIVND (reference sequence). CDR3 sequence: CASSKSGGPYEQYF. In nucleotides, the CDR3 is TGTGCCAGTAGTAAATCAGGGGGCCCTTACGAGCAGTACTTC. The full variable domain, in which reference TRBV19 and TRBJ2-7 provide the parts outside the CDR3, is DGGITQSPKYLFRKEGQNVTLSCEQNLNHDAMYWYRQDPGQGLRLIYYSQIVNDFQKGDIAEGYSVSREKKESFPLTVTSAQKNPTAFYLCASSKSGGPYEQYFGPGTRLTVT.

The chain couples TRBV6-1 to TRBJ2-5; D unresolved. Per the germline V gene, CDR1 is MNHNS and CDR2 is SASEGT. The CDR3 contains 12 residues. V gave up 5 bases and J gave up 4 bases, with 8 bases separating them. CDR3 residues: CASSPTGETQYF. The CDR3, as DNA: TGTGCCAGCAGTCCGACCGGAGAGACCCAGTACTTC.

The CDR3 loop is CASTGTGGYSGANVLTF. CDR3 nucleotides: TGTGCCAGCACCGGGACAGGGGGTTATTCTGGGGCCAACGTCCTGACTTTC. The chain carries TRBV2 and TRBJ2-6; 11 bases match TRBD1. The J segment lost 1 base and the V segment lost 7 bases, leaving 6 bases of the junction unmatched. From germline, CDR1 is SNHLY and CDR2 FYNNEI. The CDR3 length is 17 residues.

The chain employs TRBV10-3 and TRBJ1-1, with 7 bases identical to TRBD1. This CDR3 is built from 13 residues. Per germline, CDR1 ENHRY and CDR2 SYGVKD. V lost 10 bases to trimming and J lost 0 bases; unmatched junction nucleotides: 5. DNA of the CDR3: TGTGCCACGCGAGGGACAGTGAACACTGAAGCTTTCTTT. It is translated as CATRGTVNTEAFF.

The V and J genes are TRBV5-4 and TRBJ2-7, with TRBD2 matching over 7 bases. Germline trimming cut 1 base from V and 5 bases from J; bases unmatched to any gene: 6. There are 14 residues in the CDR3. Germline V CDR1 and CDR2: SGHNT, YYREEE (reference sequence). CDR3 loop: CASSLRTSTHEQYF. DNA for the CDR3: TGTGCCAGCAGCTTGCGGACTAGTACCCACGAGCAGTACTTC.

CDR3 in DNA: TGTGCCAGCAGCGTTGGGATAGCGGGATACAATGAGCAGTTCTTC. As protein: CASSVGIAGYNEQFF. This rearrangement joins TRBV9 to TRBJ2-1; 8 bases are shared with TRBD2. The CDR3 totals 15 residues. V was pared by 2 bases and J by 4 bases, with 5 bases of the junction left unmatched. Germline assignment: CDR1 SGDLS and CDR2 YYNGEE.

The chain recombines TRBV28 with TRBJ2-5, with D unresolved. The germline V gene encodes CDR1 MDHEN and CDR2 SYDVKM. Deletions cut 10 bases from V and 5 bases from J, with 11 bases between. The CDR3 sequence is 11 residues long. This CDR3 reads CATSLGETQYF. CDR3 nucleotides: TGTGCCACCAGCTTAGGGGAGACCCAGTACTTC.

The chain uses TRBV7-3 and TRBJ2-1; D ambiguous. V dropped 2 bases and J dropped 5 bases, with 10 bases sitting between them. This CDR3 has 14 residues. Looked up from germline, CDR1 is SGHTA and CDR2 is FQGTGA. The CDR3, as DNA: TGTGCCAGCAGCTTATCCGCGCGGAACAATGAGCAGTTCTTC. It specifies CASSLSARNNEQFF.

The chain employs TRBV6-1 and TRBJ2-7, with D possibly being TRBD2 (6 bases). Per the germline V gene, CDR1 is MNHNS and CDR2 is SASEGT. This CDR3 is 13 amino acids long. The CDR3: CAGGSGVSYEQYF. CDR3 coding DNA: TGTGCTGGAGGGTCTGGGGTCTCCTACGAGCAGTACTTC.

This chain connects TRBV28 to TRBJ2-1; 11 positions match TRBD2. J gave up 7 bases and V 6 bases, and 14 bases lay outside the gene matches. The CDR3 totals 17 residues. Germline-derived CDR1 and CDR2 are MDHEN and SYDVKM. CDR3 sequence: CASRRGFTSGRENEQFF. The CDR3 nucleotides read TGTGCCAGCAGAAGGGGATTTACTAGCGGGAGAGAAAATGAGCAGTTCTTC.

The rearrangement uses TRBV10-2 and TRBJ1-2; D is undetermined. The CDR3 totals 14 residues. Trimming left V 4 bases short and J 8 bases short, with 17 bases between. Germline V gives CDR1 WSHSY, CDR2 SAAADI. CDR3 DNA sequence: TGCGCCAGCAGTGCTGACGAAGGGTCTCGAGGCTACACCTTC. Amino acids: CASSADEGSRGYTF.

The rearrangement links TRBV2 to TRBJ1-3, with D perhaps TRBD1 (6 bases). Germline CDR1 SNHLY, CDR2 FYNNEI. Trimming removed 6 bases at V and 0 bases at J, with 18 bases between. This CDR3 has 17 residues. The CDR3 nucleotides read TGTGCCAGCAGCCAAACGCCGGACAGAGCCTCTGGAAACACCATATATTTT. This encodes CASSQTPDRASGNTIYF.

The V gene is TRBV6-5, the J gene TRBJ2-1, with 13 positions matching TRBD2. Germline V gene data show CDR1 as MNHEY and CDR2 as SVGAGI. The V segment lost 8 bases and the J segment 7 bases; nucleotides outside the gene matches: 8. The CDR3 is made up of 15 amino acids. The CDR3 nucleotides read TGTGCCAGCGGCACAGGGACTAGCGGGAAAAATGAGCAGTTCTTC. This gives the protein CASGTGTSGKNEQFF.

The V and J genes are TRBV27 and TRBJ2-1, with 9 bases lining up with TRBD1. The length of the CDR3 is 16 residues. Per the germline V gene, CDR1 is MNHEY and CDR2 is SMNVEV (reference sequence). The ends lost 2 bases at V and 5 bases at J; junction bases unmatched: 7. This chain's CDR3 is CASSLSPGTGNNEQFF. In DNA form, the CDR3 reads TGTGCCAGCAGTTTAAGTCCCGGGACAGGGAACAATGAGCAGTTCTTC.